The rows below give T cell receptor beta chains drawn from one sample of a study of early stage breast cancer tumors. Profiling relied on immunoSEQ multiplex PCR, and the TCRdb table lists in-frame clones only, not all of them. Among tens of thousands of clones listed, roughly 80% were seen once. Sequencing used breast tumor tissue. The receptors originated from a person aged 30-39 years with breast cancer. Each CDR3 is given with its conserved first and last residue. Fields, in order: clone size, J gene, V gene, D gene, CDR3 DNA, CDR3 protein. D genes are given only for firm matches. The size of a clone is reported for some rows only, either as once, few or many, or as a class for expanded clones.

-,TRBJ2-2,TRBV19,-,TGTGCCAGTAGTATAAGAGCGTCGAACACCGGGGAGCTGTTTTTT,CASSIRASNTGELFF
-,TRBJ1-3,TRBV7-2,-,TGTGCCAGCAGCGGAAAGAGCTCTGGAAACACCATATATTTT,CASSGKSSGNTIYF
-,TRBJ1-2,TRBV11-2,-,TGTGCCAGCAGCTCCGGGACGCACTATGGCTACACCTTC,CASSSGTHYGYTF
few,TRBJ2-5,TRBV6-5,TRBD2,TGTGCCAGCAGTAGGACTAGCCGAGAGACCCAGTACTTC,CASSRTSRETQYF
few,TRBJ1-2,TRBV5-1,-,TGCGCCAGCAGCTTCACCGGCGGGAATGGCTACACCTTC,CASSFTGGNGYTF
-,TRBJ2-5,TRBV7-6,TRBD2,TGTGCCAGCAGCTTAGGGGGACTAGCGGGAAAAGAGACCCAGTACTTC,CASSLGGLAGKETQYF
-,TRBJ2-5,TRBV7-9,-,TGTGCCAGCAGCCCCCAGGGAGGGACCCAGTACTTC,CASSPQGGTQYF
few,TRBJ2-3,TRBV5-4,-,TGTGCCTTTACACCCCTGGGGATCACAGATACGCAGTATTTT,CAFTPLGITDTQYF
once,TRBJ1-2,TRBV25-1,TRBD1,TGTGCCAGCAGTGACCTGGGACAGGGGGATTTCTATGGCTACACCTTC,CASSDLGQGDFYGYTF
-,TRBJ2-3,TRBV7-2,TRBD2,TGTGCCAGCAGCCTAAGGACTAGCGGGACGTCAGATACGCAGTATTTT,CASSLRTSGTSDTQYF